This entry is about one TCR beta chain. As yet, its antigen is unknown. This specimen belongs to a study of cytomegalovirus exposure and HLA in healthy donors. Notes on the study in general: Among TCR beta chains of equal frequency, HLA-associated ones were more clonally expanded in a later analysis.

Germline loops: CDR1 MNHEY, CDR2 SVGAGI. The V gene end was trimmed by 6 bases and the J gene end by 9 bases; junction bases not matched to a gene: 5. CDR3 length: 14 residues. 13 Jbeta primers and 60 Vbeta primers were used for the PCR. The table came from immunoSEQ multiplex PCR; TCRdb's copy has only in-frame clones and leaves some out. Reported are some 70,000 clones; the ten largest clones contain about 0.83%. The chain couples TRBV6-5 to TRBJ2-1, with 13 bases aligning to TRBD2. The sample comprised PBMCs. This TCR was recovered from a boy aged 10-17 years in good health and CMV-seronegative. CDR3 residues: CASSPGLAGFEQFF. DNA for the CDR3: TGTGCCAGCAGCCCGGGACTAGCGGGATTTGAGCAGTTCTTC.